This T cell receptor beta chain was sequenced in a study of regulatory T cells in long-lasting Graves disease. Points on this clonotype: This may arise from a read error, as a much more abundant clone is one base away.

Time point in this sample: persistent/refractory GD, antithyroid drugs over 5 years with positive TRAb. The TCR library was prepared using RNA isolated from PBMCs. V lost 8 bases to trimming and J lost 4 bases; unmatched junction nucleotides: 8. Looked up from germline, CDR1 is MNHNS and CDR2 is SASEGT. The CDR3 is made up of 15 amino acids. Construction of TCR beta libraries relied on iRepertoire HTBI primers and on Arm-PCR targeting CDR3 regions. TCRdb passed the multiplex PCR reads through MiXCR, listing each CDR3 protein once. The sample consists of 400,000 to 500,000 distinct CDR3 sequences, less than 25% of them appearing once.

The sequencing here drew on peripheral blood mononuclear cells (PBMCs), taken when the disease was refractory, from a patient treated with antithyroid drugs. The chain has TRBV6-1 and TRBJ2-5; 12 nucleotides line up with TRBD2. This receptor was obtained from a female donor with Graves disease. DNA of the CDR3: TGTGCCAGCGGCTACCTAGCGGGAGGGGGAGAGACCCAGTACTTC. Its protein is CASGYLAGGGETQYF.